Below, one TCR beta chain is given with its context. Its antigen is not known. The study ran its PCR with 60 Vbeta and 13 Jbeta primers. Only in-frame clones appear in the TCRdb table, and some are missing; sequencing was by immunoSEQ multiplex PCR. The sample table includes about 210,000 clones. The CDR3 has 17 amino acids. The germline gives CDR1 LNHDA, CDR2 SQIVND (reference sequence). V lost 5 bases to trimming and J lost 6 bases, with 25 bases between them. The entry originates in a study of cytomegalovirus exposure and HLA in healthy donors. Across the whole study: About four fifths of several hundred genotyped donors fell in the Caucasian-associated ancestry cluster.

Whole-study findings and limits: Researchers catalogued over 150 TCR beta chains as cytomegalovirus-associated. V- and J-gene trimming of TCR beta was linked (in a later analysis) to a missense DCLRE1C variant. Immune exposure data for these donors was limited to CMV serostatus.

The sample was PBMCs. The genes are TRBV19 and TRBJ1-2; D possibly corresponds to TRBD1 (5 bases). This receptor was taken from a woman aged 25-40 years in good health and CMV-seropositive. CDR3 region: CASSPRRGGWSGDGYTF. Here the CDR3 DNA reads TGTGCCAGTAGTCCGCGCCGGGGGGGTTGGAGCGGGGATGGCTACACCTTC.